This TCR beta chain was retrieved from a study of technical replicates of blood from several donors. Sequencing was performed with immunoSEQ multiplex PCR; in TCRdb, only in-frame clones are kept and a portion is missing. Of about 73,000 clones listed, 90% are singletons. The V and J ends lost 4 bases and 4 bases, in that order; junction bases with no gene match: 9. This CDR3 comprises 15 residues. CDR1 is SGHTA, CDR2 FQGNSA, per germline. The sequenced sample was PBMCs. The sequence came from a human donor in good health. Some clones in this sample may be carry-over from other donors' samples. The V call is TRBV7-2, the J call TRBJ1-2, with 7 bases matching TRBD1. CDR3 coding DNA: TGTGCCAGCAGCTCCTCACAGGGGTTCAGCTATGGCTACACCTTC. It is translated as CASSSSQGFSYGYTF. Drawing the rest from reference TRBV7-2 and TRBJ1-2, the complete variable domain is GAGVSQSPSNKVTEKGKDVELRCDPISGHTALYWYRQSLGQGLEFLIYFQGNSAPDKSGLPSDRFSAERTGGSVSTLTIQRTQQEDSAVYLCASSSSQGFSYGYTFGSGTRLTVV.